The clone carrying this T cell receptor (beta chain) has a handful of counts. What it recognizes is unknown. This entry comes from a study of identical twins. General study findings and limits: Cord blood's abundant beta clonotypes had fewer insertions, unlike memory repertoires.

The junction had 18 bases not matched to a gene; V was cut back by 7 bases and J by 4 bases. Germline V gene lookup returns CDR1 SQVTM and CDR2 ANQGSEA. The CDR3 has 17 amino acids. Each CDR3 protein gets one entry after TCRdb re-called the 5' RACE reads with MiXCR. The sample contains 450,000 to 600,000 distinct CDR3 sequences, 20% to 25% of which appear only once. A further study also used this sample, focusing on yellow fever vaccine responses in identical twins. From that report: Convergence reportedly seemed to mark part of the twins' vaccine T cell response, with personalization marking the rest.

The specimen sequenced was CD4+ T cells sorted from blood. The sequence derives from a woman under 30 in good health. The V gene is TRBV29-1, the J gene TRBJ2-5, with 10 positions matching TRBD1. The CDR3: CSGRQGATSSTRETQYF. CDR3 bases: TGCAGCGGAAGACAGGGGGCAACCTCAAGTACGAGAGAGACCCAGTACTTC.